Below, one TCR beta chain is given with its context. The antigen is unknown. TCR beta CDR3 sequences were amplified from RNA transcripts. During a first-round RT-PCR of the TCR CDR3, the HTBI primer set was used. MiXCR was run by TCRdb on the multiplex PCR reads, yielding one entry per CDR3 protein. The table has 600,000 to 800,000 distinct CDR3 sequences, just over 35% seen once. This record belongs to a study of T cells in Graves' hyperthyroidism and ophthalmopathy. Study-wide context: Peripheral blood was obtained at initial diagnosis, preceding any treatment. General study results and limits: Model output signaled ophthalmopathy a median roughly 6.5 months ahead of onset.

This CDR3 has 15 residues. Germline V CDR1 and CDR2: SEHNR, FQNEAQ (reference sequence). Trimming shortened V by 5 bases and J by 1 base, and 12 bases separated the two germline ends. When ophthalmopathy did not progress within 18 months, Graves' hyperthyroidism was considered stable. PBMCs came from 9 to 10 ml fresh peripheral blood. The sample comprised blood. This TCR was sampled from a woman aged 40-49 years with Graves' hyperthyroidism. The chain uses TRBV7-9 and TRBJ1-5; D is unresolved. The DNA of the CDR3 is TGTGCCAGCAGCGAAGAGTATTCGAGCAATCAGCCCCAGCATTTT. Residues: CASSEEYSSNQPQHF.